This is a list of T cell receptor beta chains from one sample in a study of blood T cell repertoires in COVID-19. Data came from immunoSEQ multiplex PCR; TCRdb stores just in-frame clones and leaves some out. The table lists more than 250,000 clones, roughly 80% of them singletons, with about 5% in the top ten. Sequencing was performed on peripheral blood. These receptors originate from a man aged 55 to 69 who had recovered from COVID-19. Each CDR3 is given with its conserved first and last residue. Each record gives: J gene, V gene, CDR3 protein.

J gene: TRBJ2-1; V gene: TRBV6-2/TRBV6-3; CDR3 protein: CASSYLSTAGEQFF
J gene: TRBJ2-7; V gene: TRBV7-6; CDR3 protein: CASSFRVRAYEQYF
J gene: TRBJ2-7; V gene: TRBV1; CDR3 protein: CTSSQDTPGLAGESWPFEQYF
J gene: TRBJ1-4; V gene: TRBV30; CDR3 protein: CAWSSGGTANEKLFF
J gene: TRBJ1-2; V gene: TRBV9; CDR3 protein: CASSDRGNYGYTF
J gene: TRBJ1-3; V gene: TRBV9; CDR3 protein: CASGRSGNTIYF
J gene: TRBJ1-1; V gene: TRBV18; CDR3 protein: CASSPSKGDPEAFF
J gene: TRBJ2-7; V gene: TRBV11-1; CDR3 protein: CASSLFRHYEQYF
J gene: TRBJ1-2; V gene: TRBV9; CDR3 protein: CASSLQGGYTF
J gene: TRBJ1-2; V gene: TRBV5-4; CDR3 protein: CASSFEDRSNYGYTF
J gene: TRBJ2-5; V gene: TRBV5-6; CDR3 protein: CASSLLAFYQETQYF
J gene: TRBJ1-5; V gene: TRBV27; CDR3 protein: CASTTGGAPQHF
J gene: TRBJ1-1; V gene: TRBV10-2; CDR3 protein: CASSESRLAVNTEAFF
J gene: TRBJ2-1; V gene: TRBV19; CDR3 protein: CASSIRRGYNEQFF
J gene: TRBJ2-7; V gene: TRBV3-1/TRBV3-2; CDR3 protein: CASSRTLAESYEQYF
J gene: TRBJ2-3; V gene: TRBV7-2; CDR3 protein: CASSLDSRQGMTDTQYF
J gene: TRBJ1-2; V gene: TRBV6-6; CDR3 protein: CASSYTKQGSGYGYTF
J gene: TRBJ2-7; V gene: TRBV28; CDR3 protein: CASSFLARTGSYEQYF
J gene: TRBJ2-5; V gene: TRBV9; CDR3 protein: CASSVAGTSQETQYF
J gene: TRBJ1-4; V gene: TRBV7-6; CDR3 protein: CASSLTGGGSREKLFF
J gene: TRBJ1-2; V gene: TRBV5-5; CDR3 protein: CASSSQVLYGYTF
J gene: TRBJ2-7; V gene: TRBV6-2/TRBV6-3; CDR3 protein: CASSLGTSGRANDEQYF
J gene: TRBJ2-7; V gene: TRBV2; CDR3 protein: CASTQSRDRSTYEQYF
J gene: TRBJ1-2; V gene: TRBV19; CDR3 protein: CASSIEAGSNYGYTF
J gene: TRBJ1-1; V gene: TRBV7-3; CDR3 protein: CASSRTGGAGTEAFF
J gene: TRBJ2-1; V gene: TRBV15; CDR3 protein: CATSRDSPRAANEQFF
J gene: TRBJ2-5; V gene: TRBV7-8; CDR3 protein: CASSYTGGAETQYF
J gene: TRBJ2-3; V gene: TRBV5-1; CDR3 protein: CASKRAGGADTQYF
J gene: TRBJ2-3; V gene: TRBV10-3; CDR3 protein: CASTRGLDTDTQYF
J gene: TRBJ1-1; V gene: TRBV7-9; CDR3 protein: CASSLGWIMERNTEAFF
J gene: TRBJ2-7; V gene: TRBV28; CDR3 protein: CASSLYYRGEQYF
J gene: TRBJ2-2; V gene: TRBV7-6; CDR3 protein: CASGPGGPGELFF
J gene: TRBJ2-1; V gene: TRBV10-3; CDR3 protein: CAISDPSLAGGMNEQFF
J gene: TRBJ1-5; V gene: TRBV16; CDR3 protein: CASSPGGKTQGSNQPQHF
J gene: TRBJ2-1; V gene: TRBV15; CDR3 protein: CATSREILYNEQFF
J gene: TRBJ1-4; V gene: TRBV7-9; CDR3 protein: CASKGRGNEKLFF
J gene: TRBJ1-5; V gene: TRBV3-1/TRBV3-2; CDR3 protein: CASSLNPYSNQPQHF
J gene: TRBJ2-1; V gene: TRBV10-3; CDR3 protein: CAISEFGQGASYNEQFF
J gene: TRBJ2-7; V gene: TRBV6-6; CDR3 protein: CGQGGASYEQYF
J gene: TRBJ1-2; V gene: TRBV27; CDR3 protein: CASSPAGLIGYGYTF